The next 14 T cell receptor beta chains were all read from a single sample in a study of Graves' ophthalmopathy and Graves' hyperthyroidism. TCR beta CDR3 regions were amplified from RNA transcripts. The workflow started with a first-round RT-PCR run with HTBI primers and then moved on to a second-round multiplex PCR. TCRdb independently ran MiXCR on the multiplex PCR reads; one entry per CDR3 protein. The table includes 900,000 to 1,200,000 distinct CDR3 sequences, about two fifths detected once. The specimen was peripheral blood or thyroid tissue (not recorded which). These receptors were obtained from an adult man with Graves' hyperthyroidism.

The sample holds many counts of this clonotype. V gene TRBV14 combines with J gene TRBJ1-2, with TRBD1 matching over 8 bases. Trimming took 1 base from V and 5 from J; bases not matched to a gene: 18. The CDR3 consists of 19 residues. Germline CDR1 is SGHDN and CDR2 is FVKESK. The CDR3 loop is CASSQGWRTGSPRGYGYTF. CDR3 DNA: TGTGCCAGCAGCCAAGGATGGCGGACAGGGTCCCCCCGTGGATATGGCTACACCTTC.

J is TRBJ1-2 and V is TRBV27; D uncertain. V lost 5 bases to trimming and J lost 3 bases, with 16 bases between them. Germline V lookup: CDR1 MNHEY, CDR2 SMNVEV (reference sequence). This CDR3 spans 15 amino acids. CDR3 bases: TGTGCCAGCAGTCCCAACCCCCGCAGGCACTATGGCTACACCTTC. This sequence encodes CASSPNPRRHYGYTF.

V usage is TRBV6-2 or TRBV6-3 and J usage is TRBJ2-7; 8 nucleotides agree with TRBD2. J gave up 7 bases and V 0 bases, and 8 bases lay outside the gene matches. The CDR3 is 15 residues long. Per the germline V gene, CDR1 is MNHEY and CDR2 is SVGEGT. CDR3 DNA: TGTGCCAGCAGTTACTCGACTAGCGTCTACGAGGAGCAGTACTTC. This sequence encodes CASSYSTSVYEEQYF.

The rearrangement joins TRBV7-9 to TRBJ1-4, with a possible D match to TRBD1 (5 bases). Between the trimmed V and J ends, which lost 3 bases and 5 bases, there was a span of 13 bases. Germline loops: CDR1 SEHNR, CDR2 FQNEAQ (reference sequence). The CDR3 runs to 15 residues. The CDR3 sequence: CASSLSGGYNEKLFF. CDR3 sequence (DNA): TGTGCCAGCAGCTTGAGCGGGGGTTACAATGAAAAACTGTTTTTT.

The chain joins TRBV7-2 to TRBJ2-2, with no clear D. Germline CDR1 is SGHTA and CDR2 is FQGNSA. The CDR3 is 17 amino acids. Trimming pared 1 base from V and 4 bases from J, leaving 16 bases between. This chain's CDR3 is CASSLDQPVTITGELFF. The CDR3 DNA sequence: TGTGCCAGCAGCTTAGACCAGCCAGTTACCATCACCGGGGAGCTGTTTTTT.

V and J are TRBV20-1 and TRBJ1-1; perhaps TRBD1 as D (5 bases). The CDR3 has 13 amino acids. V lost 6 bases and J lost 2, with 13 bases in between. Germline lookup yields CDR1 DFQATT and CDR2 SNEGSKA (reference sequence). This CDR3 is CSANRILNTEAFF. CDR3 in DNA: TGCAGTGCCAACAGGATCCTTAACACTGAAGCTTTCTTT.

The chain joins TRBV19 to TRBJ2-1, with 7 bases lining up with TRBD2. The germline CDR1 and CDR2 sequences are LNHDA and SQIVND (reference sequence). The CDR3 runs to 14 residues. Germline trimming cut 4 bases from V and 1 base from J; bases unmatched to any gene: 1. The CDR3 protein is CASSSGSSYNEQFF. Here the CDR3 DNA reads TGTGCCAGTAGTAGCGGGAGTTCCTACAATGAGCAGTTCTTC.

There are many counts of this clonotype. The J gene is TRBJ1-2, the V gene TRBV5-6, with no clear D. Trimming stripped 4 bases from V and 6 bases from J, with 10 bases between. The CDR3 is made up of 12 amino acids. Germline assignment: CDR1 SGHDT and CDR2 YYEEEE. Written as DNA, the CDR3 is TGTGCCAGCAGCATTCGGTGGGATGGCTACACCTTC. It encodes CASSIRWDGYTF.

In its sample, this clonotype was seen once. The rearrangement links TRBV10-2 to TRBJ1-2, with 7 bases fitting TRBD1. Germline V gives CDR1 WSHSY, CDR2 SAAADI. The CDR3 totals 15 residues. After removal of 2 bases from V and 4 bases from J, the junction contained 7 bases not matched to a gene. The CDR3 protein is CASSEPGRGGYGYTF. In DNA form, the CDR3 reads TGCGCCAGCAGTGAGCCGGGCAGGGGGGGCTATGGCTACACCTTC.

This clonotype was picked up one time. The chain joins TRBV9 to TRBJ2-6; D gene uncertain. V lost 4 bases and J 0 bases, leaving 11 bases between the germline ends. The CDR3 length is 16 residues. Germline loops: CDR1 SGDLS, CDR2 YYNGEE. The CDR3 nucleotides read TGTGCCAGCAGCCCAAGATGGGGCTCTGGGGCCAACGTCCTGACTTTC. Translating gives CASSPRWGSGANVLTF.

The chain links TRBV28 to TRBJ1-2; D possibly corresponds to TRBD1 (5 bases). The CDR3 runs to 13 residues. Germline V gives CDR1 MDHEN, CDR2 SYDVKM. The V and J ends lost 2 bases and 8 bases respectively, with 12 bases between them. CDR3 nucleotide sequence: TGTGCCAGCAGTTTAAATGGGACTCCGGGCTACACCTTC. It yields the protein CASSLNGTPGYTF.

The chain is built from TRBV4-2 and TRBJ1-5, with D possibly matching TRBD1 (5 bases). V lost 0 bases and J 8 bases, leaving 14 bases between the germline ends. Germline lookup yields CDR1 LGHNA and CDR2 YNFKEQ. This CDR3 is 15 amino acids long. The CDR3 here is CASSQDAGPLEPQHF. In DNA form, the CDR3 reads TGTGCCAGCAGCCAAGATGCAGGGCCCTTGGAGCCCCAGCATTTT.

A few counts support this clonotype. CDR3 nucleotides: TGTGCCAGCGCTAGCGGGAGCTTTGCCACCGGGGAGCTGTTTTTT. It codes for CASASGSFATGELFF. The chain employs TRBV7-3 and TRBJ2-2; 10 bases agree with TRBD2. The CDR3 totals 15 residues. Per germline, CDR1 SGHTA and CDR2 FQGTGA. V lost 8 bases, J lost 4 bases, and 7 bases stayed unmatched.

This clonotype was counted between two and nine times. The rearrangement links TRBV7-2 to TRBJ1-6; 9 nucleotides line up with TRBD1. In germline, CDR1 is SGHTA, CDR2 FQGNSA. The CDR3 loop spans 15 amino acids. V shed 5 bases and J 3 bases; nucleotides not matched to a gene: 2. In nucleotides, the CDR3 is TGTGCCAGCAGCAAGACAGGGGGCTATAATTCACCCCTCCACTTT. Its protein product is CASSKTGGYNSPLHF.